This TCR beta chain was sequenced during a study of identical twins. TCRdb re-analysed the 5' RACE reads in MiXCR, keeping a single row per CDR3 protein. The data show 400,000 to 500,000 distinct CDR3 sequences, around 20% seen once. Germline trimming cut 4 bases from V and 0 bases from J; bases unmatched to any gene: 4. Germline CDR1 reads MNHNS; CDR2 reads SASEGT. The CDR3 runs to 15 residues. Many counts were recorded for this clonotype. The clonotype comes from a man between 50 and 59 years old in good health. The chain combines TRBV6-1 with TRBJ2-3, with 7 bases fitting TRBD1. Source material: naive T cells sorted from blood. CDR3 in DNA: TGTGCCAGCAGTGGAGGGACAGCTAGCACAGATACGCAGTATTTT. Protein product: CASSGGTASTDTQYF.